The 5 T cell receptor beta chains listed next were all sequenced from one sample in a study of radiation and T cells in renal cell carcinoma. As to time point: blood 2 weeks post-SBRT. Noted treatment: 15 Gy SBRT to primary tumor, nephrectomy 4 weeks later. TCRdb's copy holds only in-frame clones and misses some; the assay was immunoSEQ multiplex PCR. The data hold 60,000 to 65,000 clones, with around 78% observed a single time. The sample consisted of blood, taken from a patient whose treatment included radiotherapy and nephrectomy. Receptors were obtained from a man aged 55-75 years with renal cell carcinoma.

This chain links TRBV6-1 with TRBJ1-1; D remains ambiguous. CDR3 length: 12 amino acids. The germline V gene has CDR1 MNHNS and CDR2 SASEGT. V was trimmed by 7 bases and J by 3 bases, leaving 9 bases between them. CDR3 in DNA: TGTGCCAGCACCCGTGGGCACACTGAAGCTTTCTTT. Translation: CASTRGHTEAFF.

This chain connects TRBV29-1 to TRBJ2-3; a possible D gene is TRBD2 (6 bases). The CDR3 contains 13 residues. The germline gives CDR1 SQVTM, CDR2 ANQGSEA. Deletions cut 0 bases from V and 8 bases from J, with 12 bases between. CDR3 nucleotide sequence: TGCAGCGTTGAAGAAACGGGAGTGGGTACGCAGTATTTT. Protein product: CSVEETGVGTQYF.

This clone was seen once. J is TRBJ1-2 and V is TRBV2, with 9 bases that match TRBD1. Germline trimming cut 6 bases from V and 4 bases from J; bases unmatched to any gene: 21. Germline V CDR1 and CDR2: SNHLY, FYNNEI. The CDR3 is 19 amino acids. CDR3 protein: CASRAFWEAGTGSPYGYTF. For the CDR3, the DNA is TGTGCCAGCAGAGCCTTTTGGGAGGCCGGGACAGGGTCCCCCTATGGCTACACCTTC.

This chain uses TRBV5-1 with TRBJ2-5, with no clear D. The germline CDR1 and CDR2 sequences are SGHRS and YFSETQ. The CDR3 totals 14 residues. Trimming left V 1 base short and J 7 bases short, with 14 bases between. In DNA form, the CDR3 reads TGCGCCAGCAGCTTGTTTCCTGATCCCGGGACCCAGTACTTC. Amino acid sequence: CASSLFPDPGTQYF.

In this sample, this clone turned up a few times. The chain couples TRBV19 to TRBJ2-2; D possibly matches TRBD1 or TRBD2 (5 bases each). Germline V gene data show CDR1 as LNHDA and CDR2 as SQIVND (reference sequence). V lost 7 bases and J lost 4, with 10 bases in between. The CDR3 spans 13 residues. CDR3 protein: CASTTGLTGELFF. The DNA for the CDR3 is TGTGCCAGTACCACGGGGCTCACCGGGGAGCTGTTTTTT.